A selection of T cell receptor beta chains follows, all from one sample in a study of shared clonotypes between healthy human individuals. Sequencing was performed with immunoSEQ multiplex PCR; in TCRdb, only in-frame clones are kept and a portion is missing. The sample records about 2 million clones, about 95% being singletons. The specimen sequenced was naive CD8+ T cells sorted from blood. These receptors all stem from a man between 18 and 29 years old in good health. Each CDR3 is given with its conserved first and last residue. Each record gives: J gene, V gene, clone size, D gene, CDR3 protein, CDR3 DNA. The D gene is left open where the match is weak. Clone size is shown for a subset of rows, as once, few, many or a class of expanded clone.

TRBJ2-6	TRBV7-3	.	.	CASSFGAYVSGANVLTF	TGTGCCAGCAGCTTCGGCGCCTACGTCTCTGGGGCCAACGTCCTGACTTTC
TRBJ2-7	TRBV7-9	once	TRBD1	CASSSNMPTGTATSYEQYF	TGTGCCAGCAGCTCAAATATGCCCACCGGGACAGCTACCTCTTACGAGCAGTACTTC
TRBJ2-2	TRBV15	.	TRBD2	CATSRDSGRANTGELFF	TGTGCCACCAGCAGAGATTCCGGGAGGGCCAACACCGGGGAGCTGTTTTTT
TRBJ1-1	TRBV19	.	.	CASSIDGQGTEAFF	TGTGCCAGTAGTATCGACGGGCAGGGAACTGAAGCTTTCTTT
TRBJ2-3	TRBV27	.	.	CASSPLPAYTDTQYF	TGTGCCAGCAGTCCCCTACCTGCTTACACAGATACGCAGTATTTT
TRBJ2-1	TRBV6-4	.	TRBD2	CASSEELAGVYEQFF	TGTGCCAGCAGTGAAGAACTAGCGGGAGTATATGAGCAGTTCTTC
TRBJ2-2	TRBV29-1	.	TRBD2	CSVVVSGGPNTGELFF	TGCAGCGTTGTGGTTAGCGGGGGCCCAAACACCGGGGAGCTGTTTTTT
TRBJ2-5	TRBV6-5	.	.	CASSEYPRQSTQYF	TGTGCCAGCAGCGAATATCCAAGGCAATCGACCCAGTACTTC
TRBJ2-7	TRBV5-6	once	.	CASSLETSSSGEQYF	TGTGCCAGCAGCTTGGAAACTAGCTCCTCTGGCGAGCAGTACTTC
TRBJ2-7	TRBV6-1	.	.	CASSEGNIYEQYF	TGTGCCAGCAGTGAAGGGAATATCTACGAGCAGTACTTC
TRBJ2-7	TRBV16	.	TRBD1	CASSQGQGLSYEQYF	TGTGCCAGCAGCCAAGGACAGGGCCTCTCCTACGAGCAGTACTTC
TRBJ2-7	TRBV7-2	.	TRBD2	CASSLGRDYKGVPDYEQYF	TGTGCCAGCAGCTTAGGGCGGGACTATAAAGGGGTTCCCGACTACGAGCAGTACTTC
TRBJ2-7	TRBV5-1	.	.	CASSPRRGSYEQYF	TGCGCCAGCAGCCCACGGAGGGGGTCCTACGAGCAGTACTTC
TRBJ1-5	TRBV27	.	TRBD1	CASSPIRPTGVQPQHF	TGTGCCAGCAGTCCGATCAGACCCACAGGGGTTCAGCCCCAGCATTTT
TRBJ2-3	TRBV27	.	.	CASSFAFTDTQYF	TGTGCCAGCAGTTTCGCCTTCACAGATACGCAGTATTTT
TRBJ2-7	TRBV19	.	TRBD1	CASSRKTGTRYEQYF	TGTGCCAGTAGTAGGAAGACAGGGACCCGGTACGAGCAGTACTTC
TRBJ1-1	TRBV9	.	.	CASSVHVGEGEHEAFF	TGTGCCAGCAGCGTACACGTCGGGGAGGGCGAGCATGAAGCTTTCTTT
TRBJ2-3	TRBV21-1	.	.	CASNSTKEGGGTDTQYF	TGTGCCAGCAACTCCACCAAGGAGGGCGGAGGCACAGATACGCAGTATTTT
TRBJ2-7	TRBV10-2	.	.	CASRGTEELLHEQYF	TGCGCCAGCAGGGGGACGGAAGAGTTACTCCACGAGCAGTACTTC
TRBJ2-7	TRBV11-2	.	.	CASSLGPNREQYF	TGTGCCAGCAGCTTAGGACCCAACCGCGAGCAGTACTTC
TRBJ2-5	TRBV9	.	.	CASSAHGEETQYF	TGTGCCAGCAGCGCTCACGGAGAGGAGACCCAGTACTTC
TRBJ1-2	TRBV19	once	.	CASSIGGSYGYTF	TGTGCCAGTAGTATAGGAGGCAGCTATGGCTACACCTTC
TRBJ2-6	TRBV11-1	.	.	CASSSSGSGANVLTF	TGTGCCAGCAGCTCTTCAGGCTCTGGGGCCAACGTCCTGACTTTC
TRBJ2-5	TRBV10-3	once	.	CAISPGPRETQYF	TGTGCCATCAGCCCAGGGCCCCGGGAGACCCAGTACTTC
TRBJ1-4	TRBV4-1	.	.	CASSPVESWNLDGKLFF	TGCGCCAGCAGCCCCGTGGAAAGCTGGAACCTGGATGGAAAACTGTTTTTT
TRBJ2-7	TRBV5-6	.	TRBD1	CASSSGTGRYEQYF	TGTGCCAGCAGCAGCGGGACAGGGCGCTACGAGCAGTACTTC
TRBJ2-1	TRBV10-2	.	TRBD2	CASSELAGGNEQFF	TGCGCCAGCAGTGAACTAGCGGGAGGCAATGAGCAGTTCTTC
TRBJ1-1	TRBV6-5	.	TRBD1	CASSGDRGATEAFF	TGTGCCAGCAGCGGTGACAGGGGGGCTACTGAAGCTTTCTTT
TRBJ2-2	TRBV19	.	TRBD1	CASSNTGVNTGELFF	TGTGCCAGTAGTAACACAGGGGTGAACACCGGGGAGCTGTTTTTT
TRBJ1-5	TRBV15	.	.	CATSGRQSQPQHF	TGTGCCACCAGCGGTCGACAGTCCCAGCCCCAGCATTTT
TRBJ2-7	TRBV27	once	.	CASSPKVGFDEQYF	TGTGCCAGCAGCCCTAAGGTAGGGTTCGACGAGCAGTACTTC
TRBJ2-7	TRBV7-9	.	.	CASSSGPDYEQYF	TGTGCCAGCAGCTCCGGACCCGACTACGAGCAGTACTTC
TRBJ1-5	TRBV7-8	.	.	CASSLFLGTQPQHF	TGTGCCAGCAGCCTATTCCTCGGTACTCAGCCCCAGCATTTT
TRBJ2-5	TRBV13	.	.	CASSSDLSQETQYF	TGTGCCAGCAGTTCGGACCTCTCCCAAGAGACCCAGTACTTC
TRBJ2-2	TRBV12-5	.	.	CARTYRGNTGELFF	TGTGCTAGAACCTACCGGGGGAACACCGGGGAGCTGTTTTTT
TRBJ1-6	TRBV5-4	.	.	CASSFEGSYNSPLHF	TGTGCCAGCAGCTTCGAGGGCTCCTATAATTCACCCCTCCACTTT
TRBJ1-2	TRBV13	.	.	CASSFGTMASYTF	TGTGCCAGCAGCTTCGGGACAATGGCCAGCTACACCTTC
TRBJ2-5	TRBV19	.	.	CASSIGGEETQYF	TGTGCCAGTAGTATTGGAGGGGAGGAGACCCAGTACTTC
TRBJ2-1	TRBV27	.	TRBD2	CASRVGLAGGYDEQFF	TGTGCCAGCAGGGTCGGACTAGCGGGGGGATATGATGAGCAGTTCTTC
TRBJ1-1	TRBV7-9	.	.	CASSSPRGEATEAFF	TGTGCCAGCAGCTCGCCCCGGGGGGAGGCCACTGAAGCTTTCTTT
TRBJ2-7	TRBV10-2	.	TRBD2	CASSEAGALEQYF	TGCGCCAGCAGTGAGGCGGGAGCCCTCGAGCAGTACTTC
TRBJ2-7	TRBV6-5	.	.	CASSYGGGGTYEQYF	TGTGCCAGCAGTTACGGGGGAGGGGGAACCTACGAGCAGTACTTC
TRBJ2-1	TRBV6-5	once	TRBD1	CASTIGTGNEQFF	TGTGCCAGCACCATCGGGACAGGCAATGAGCAGTTCTTC
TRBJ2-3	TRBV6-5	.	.	CASSIIGDTQYF	TGTGCCAGCAGCATAATAGGGGATACGCAGTATTTT
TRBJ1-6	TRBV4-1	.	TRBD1	CASSRGQGPLHF	TGCGCCAGCAGCCGGGGACAGGGACCCCTCCACTTT
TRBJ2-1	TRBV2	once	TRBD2	CASSEIGTINEQFF	TGTGCCAGCAGTGAAATCGGGACTATCAATGAGCAGTTCTTC
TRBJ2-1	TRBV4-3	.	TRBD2	CASSQSVLAGAFNEQFF	TGCGCCAGCAGCCAATCCGTCCTAGCGGGAGCATTTAATGAGCAGTTCTTC